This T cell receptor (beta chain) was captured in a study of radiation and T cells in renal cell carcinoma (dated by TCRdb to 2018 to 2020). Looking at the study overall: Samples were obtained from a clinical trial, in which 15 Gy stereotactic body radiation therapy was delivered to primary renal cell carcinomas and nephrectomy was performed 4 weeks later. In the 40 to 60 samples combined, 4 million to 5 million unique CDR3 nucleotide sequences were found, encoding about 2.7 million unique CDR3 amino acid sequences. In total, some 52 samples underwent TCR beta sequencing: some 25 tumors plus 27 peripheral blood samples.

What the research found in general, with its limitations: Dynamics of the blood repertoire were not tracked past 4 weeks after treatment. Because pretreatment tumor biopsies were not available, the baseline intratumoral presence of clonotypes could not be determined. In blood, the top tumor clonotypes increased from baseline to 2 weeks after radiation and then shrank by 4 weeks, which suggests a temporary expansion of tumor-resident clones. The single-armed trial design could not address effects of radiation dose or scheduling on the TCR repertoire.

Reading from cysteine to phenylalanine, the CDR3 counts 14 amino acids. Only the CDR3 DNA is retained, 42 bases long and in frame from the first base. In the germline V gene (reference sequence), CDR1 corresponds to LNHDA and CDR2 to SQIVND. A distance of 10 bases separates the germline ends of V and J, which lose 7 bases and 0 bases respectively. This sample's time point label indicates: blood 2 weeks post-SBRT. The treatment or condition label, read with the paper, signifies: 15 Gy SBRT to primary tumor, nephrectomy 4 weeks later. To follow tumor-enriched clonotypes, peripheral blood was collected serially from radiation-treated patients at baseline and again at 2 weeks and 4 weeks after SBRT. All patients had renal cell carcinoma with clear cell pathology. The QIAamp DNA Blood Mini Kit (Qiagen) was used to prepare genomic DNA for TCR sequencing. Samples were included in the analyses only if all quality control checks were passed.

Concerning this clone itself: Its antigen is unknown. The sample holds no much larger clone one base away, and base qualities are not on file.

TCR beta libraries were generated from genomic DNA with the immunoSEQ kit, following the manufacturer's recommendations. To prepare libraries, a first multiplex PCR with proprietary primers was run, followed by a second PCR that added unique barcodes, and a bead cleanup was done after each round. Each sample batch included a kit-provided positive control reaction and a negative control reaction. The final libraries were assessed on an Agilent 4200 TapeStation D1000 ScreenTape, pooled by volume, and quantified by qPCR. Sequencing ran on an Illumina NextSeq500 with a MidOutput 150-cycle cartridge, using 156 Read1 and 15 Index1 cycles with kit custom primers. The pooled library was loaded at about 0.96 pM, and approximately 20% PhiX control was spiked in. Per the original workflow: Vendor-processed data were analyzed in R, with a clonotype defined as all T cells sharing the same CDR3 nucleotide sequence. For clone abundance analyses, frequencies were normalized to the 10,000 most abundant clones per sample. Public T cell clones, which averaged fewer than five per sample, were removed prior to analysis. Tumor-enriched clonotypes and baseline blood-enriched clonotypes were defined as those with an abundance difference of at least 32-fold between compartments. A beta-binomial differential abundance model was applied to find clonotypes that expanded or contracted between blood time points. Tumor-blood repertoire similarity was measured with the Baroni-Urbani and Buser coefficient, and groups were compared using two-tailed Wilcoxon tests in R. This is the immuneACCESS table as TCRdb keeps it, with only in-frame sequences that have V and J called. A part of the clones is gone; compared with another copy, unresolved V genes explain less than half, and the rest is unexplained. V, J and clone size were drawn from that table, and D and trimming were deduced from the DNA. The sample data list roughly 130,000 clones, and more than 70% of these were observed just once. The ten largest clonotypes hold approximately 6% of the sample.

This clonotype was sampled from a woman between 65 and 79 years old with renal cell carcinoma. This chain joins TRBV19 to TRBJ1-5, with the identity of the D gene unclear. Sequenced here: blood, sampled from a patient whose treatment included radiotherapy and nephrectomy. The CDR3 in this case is CASNPDGSNQPQHF. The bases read TGTGCCAGTAATCCGGACGGTAGCAATCAGCCCCAGCATTTT.